This T cell receptor beta chain derives from a study of blood T cell repertoires in COVID-19. The assay was immunoSEQ multiplex PCR, and TCRdb's table has in-frame clones only and misses some. The repertoire holds under 350,000 clones, with around 86% as singletons. The germline CDR1 and CDR2 sequences are LGHDT and YNNKEL (reference sequence). CDR3 length: 14 residues. Trimming left V 0 bases short and J 1 base short, with 7 bases between. The receptor was isolated from a middle-aged woman with acute COVID-19. Sample: PBMCs or T cells enriched from blood (not recorded which). The rearrangement uses TRBV3-1 (or the pseudogene TRBV3-2) and TRBJ2-7; D is undetermined. CDR3 in amino acids: CASSQDLPSYEQYF. CDR3 DNA: TGTGCCAGCAGCCAAGATCTTCCTTCCTACGAGCAGTACTTC.